This entry features one T cell receptor beta chain sequence. Antigen: not known. This entry is derived from a study of beta chain features in type 1 diabetes. Across the whole study: The study found patients and healthy donors alike in age, gender and cell yields. Overall study findings and caveats: Across patients, naive, central memory and Treg TCRB repertoires exhibited apparently greater similarity than was observed across healthy donors. Whether TCRB rearrangement is influenced by HLA type was left unresolved in this analysis.

Isolated RNA was reverse transcribed in full, so expressed TCRB transcripts were sequenced. Deep immunoSEQ sequencing covered naive, central memory and regulatory T cell samples. TCRdb keeps only in-frame clones here, not all; method: immunoSEQ multiplex PCR. The table has 310,000 or so clones, about 11% seen once. CDR3 length equals 20 residues. Trimming removed 0 bases from V and 0 bases from J; junction bases left unmatched: 8. Germline V lookup: CDR1 LGHNA, CDR2 YSLEER. The chain combines TRBV4-3 with TRBJ2-7; 16 bases match TRBD2. This clonotype was obtained from a woman in her thirties in good health. Material for sequencing was naive CD4+ T cells from blood. CDR3 nucleotide sequence: TGCGCCAGCAGCCAAGATTGGGGACTAGCGGGAGGGCCAGCCTCCTACGAGCAGTACTTC. This sequence encodes CASSQDWGLAGGPASYEQYF.